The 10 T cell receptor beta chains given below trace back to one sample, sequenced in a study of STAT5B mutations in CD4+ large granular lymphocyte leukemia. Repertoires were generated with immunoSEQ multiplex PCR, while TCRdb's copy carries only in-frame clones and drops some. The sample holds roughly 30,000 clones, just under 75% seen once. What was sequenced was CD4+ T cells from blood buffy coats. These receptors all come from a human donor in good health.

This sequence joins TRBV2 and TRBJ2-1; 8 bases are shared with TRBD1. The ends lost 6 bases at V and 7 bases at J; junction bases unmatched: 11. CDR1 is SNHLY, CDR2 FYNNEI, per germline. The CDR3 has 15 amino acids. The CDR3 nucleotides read TGTGCCAGCAGCCTCCAGGGGGCTCCCGGGAATGAGCAGTTCTTC. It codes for CASSLQGAPGNEQFF.

CDR3 sequence reads: CSVVTGRQNYGYTF. The CDR3 DNA follows: TGCAGCGTTGTCACGGGACGGCAAAACTATGGCTACACCTTC. The chain recombines TRBV29-1 with TRBJ1-2; tentative D call: TRBD1 (5 bases). The V and J ends lost 4 bases and 2 bases respectively, with 14 bases between them. Germline V lookup: CDR1 SQVTM, CDR2 ANQGSEA. The CDR3 runs to 14 residues.

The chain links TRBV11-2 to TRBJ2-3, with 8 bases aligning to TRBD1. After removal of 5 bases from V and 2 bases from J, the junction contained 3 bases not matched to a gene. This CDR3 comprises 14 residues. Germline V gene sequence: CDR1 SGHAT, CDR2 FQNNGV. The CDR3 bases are TGTGCCAGCAGCCCGGACAGGGCCACAGATACGCAGTATTTT. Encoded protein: CASSPDRATDTQYF.

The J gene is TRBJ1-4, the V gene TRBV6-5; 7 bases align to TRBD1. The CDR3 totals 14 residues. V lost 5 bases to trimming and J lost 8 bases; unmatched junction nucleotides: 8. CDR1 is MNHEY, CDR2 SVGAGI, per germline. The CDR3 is CASSGQAFKEKLFF. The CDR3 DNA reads TGTGCCAGCAGTGGACAGGCCTTTAAGGAAAAACTGTTTTTT.

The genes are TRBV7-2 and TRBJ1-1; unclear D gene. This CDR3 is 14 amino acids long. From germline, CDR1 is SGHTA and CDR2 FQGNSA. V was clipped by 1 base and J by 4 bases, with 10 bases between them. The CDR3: CASSLGHVATEAFF. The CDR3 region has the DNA TGTGCCAGCAGCTTAGGTCACGTGGCCACTGAAGCTTTCTTT.

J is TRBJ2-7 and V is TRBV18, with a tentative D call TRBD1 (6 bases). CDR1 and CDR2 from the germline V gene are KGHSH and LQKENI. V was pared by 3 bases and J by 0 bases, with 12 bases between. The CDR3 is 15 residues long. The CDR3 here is CASSPKGHNSYEQYF. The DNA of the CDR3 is TGTGCCAGCTCACCGAAGGGACACAACTCCTACGAGCAGTACTTC.

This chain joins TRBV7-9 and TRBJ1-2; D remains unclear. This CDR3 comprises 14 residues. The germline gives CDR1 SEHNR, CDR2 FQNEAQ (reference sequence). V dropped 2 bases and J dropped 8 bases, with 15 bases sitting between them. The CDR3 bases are TGTGCCAGCAGCTTACCAGACGCGCTGCGGGGCTACACCTTC. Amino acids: CASSLPDALRGYTF.

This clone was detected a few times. CDR3: CASSVALGARAEAFF. Here the CDR3 DNA reads TGTGCCAGCAGCGTAGCCTTGGGGGCGCGCGCTGAAGCTTTCTTT. The chain carries TRBV9 and TRBJ1-1; tentative D call: TRBD1 (6 bases). Germline lookup yields CDR1 SGDLS and CDR2 YYNGEE. The CDR3 is 15 residues long. V was cut by 0 bases and J by 6 bases, with 15 bases left in between.

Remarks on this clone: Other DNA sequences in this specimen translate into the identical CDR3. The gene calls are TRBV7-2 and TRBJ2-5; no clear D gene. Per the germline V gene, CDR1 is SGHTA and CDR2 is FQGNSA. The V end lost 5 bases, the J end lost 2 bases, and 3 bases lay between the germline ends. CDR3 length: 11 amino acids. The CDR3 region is CASSPQETQYF. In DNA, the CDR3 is TGTGCCAGCAGCCCTCAAGAGACCCAGTACTTC.

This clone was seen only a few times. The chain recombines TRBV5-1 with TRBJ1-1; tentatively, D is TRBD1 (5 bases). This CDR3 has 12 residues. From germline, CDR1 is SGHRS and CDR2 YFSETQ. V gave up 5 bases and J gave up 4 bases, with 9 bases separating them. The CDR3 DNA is TGCGCCAGCAGTATGAGGGGCACTGAAGCTTTCTTT. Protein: CASSMRGTEAFF.